This entry lists 30 T cell receptor beta chains sequenced from one sample in a study of early T cells in non-severe SARS-CoV-2 infection. TCRdb used MiXCR to reprocess the 5' RACE reads, holding one entry per CDR3 protein. The sample yields 75,000 to 90,000 distinct CDR3 sequences, roughly 13% seen once. Specimen: whole blood. The receptors derive from an adult who was a healthcare worker with PCR-confirmed SARS-CoV-2 infection or an uninfected control (not recorded which).

This clonotype was counted ten times or more. The chain joins TRBV6-5 to TRBJ1-3; 7 bases line up with TRBD1. After removal of 2 bases from V and 2 bases from J, the junction contained 9 bases not matched to a gene. Germline V lookup: CDR1 MNHEY, CDR2 SVGAGI. The CDR3 extends over 17 amino acids. The chain's CDR3 is CASSYDPTGVTGNTIYF. The CDR3 DNA reads TGTGCCAGCAGTTACGACCCTACAGGGGTTACTGGAAACACCATATATTTT.

This clonotype showed up many times. The chain has TRBV6-5 and TRBJ1-6; possible D gene TRBD1, 5 bases. Deletions cut 0 bases from V and 7 bases from J, with 13 bases between. This CDR3 contains 16 residues. Germline V gene lookup returns CDR1 MNHEY and CDR2 SVGAGI. The CDR3 DNA follows: TGTGCCAGCAGTTACTCAATGGGGCTTGACAATTCACCCCTCCACTTT. As protein: CASSYSMGLDNSPLHF.

This clonotype was observed at least ten times. The V and J genes are TRBV7-9 and TRBJ2-5; 8 bases match TRBD2. Germline-derived CDR1 and CDR2 are SEHNR and FQNEAQ (reference sequence). V dropped 6 bases and J dropped 5; count of bases not matched to a gene: 11. The CDR3 sequence is 15 residues long. This CDR3 is CASRISGRSPETQYF. The CDR3 DNA reads TGTGCCAGCAGAATAAGCGGGAGATCTCCGGAGACCCAGTACTTC.

The chain couples TRBV4-3 to TRBJ2-7; D possibly matches TRBD1 or TRBD2 (6 bases each). This CDR3 region has 13 residues. Per the germline V gene, CDR1 is LGHNA and CDR2 is YSLEER. Trimming pared 3 bases from V and 4 bases from J, leaving 10 bases between. In DNA, the CDR3 is TGCGCCAGCAGCCAGACTAGGGGGTACGAGCAGTACTTC. Its protein product is CASSQTRGYEQYF.

This clonotype was seen ten or more times. The rearrangement joins TRBV20-1 to TRBJ2-5, with D possibly being TRBD1 or TRBD2 (5 bases each). Trimming took off 2 bases at V and 2 bases at J, with 15 bases between the two ends. CDR3 length equals 15 residues. The germline gives CDR1 DFQATT, CDR2 SNEGSKA (reference sequence). The CDR3 DNA reads TGCAGTGCTAGACCCCTTCGGGGCCTACAAGAGACCCAGTACTTC. Residues: CSARPLRGLQETQYF.

This chain connects TRBV5-1 to TRBJ2-1; tentatively, D is TRBD1 or TRBD2 (5 bases each). V lost 4 bases to trimming and J lost 3 bases, with 14 bases between them. The CDR3 is 15 residues long. Germline V gene data show CDR1 as SGHRS and CDR2 as YFSETQ. The chain's CDR3 is CASSRERGDYNEQFF. CDR3 DNA sequence: TGCGCCAGCAGCCGCGAAAGAGGGGACTACAATGAGCAGTTCTTC. The variable domain in full, completed from reference TRBV5-1 and TRBJ2-1, reads KAGVTQTPRYLIKTRGQQVTLSCSPISGHRSVSWYQQTPGQGLQFLFEYFSETQRNKGNFPGRFSGRQFSNSRSEMNVSTLELGDSALYLCASSRERGDYNEQFFGPGTRLTVL.

This clonotype was picked up many times. This chain links TRBV9 with TRBJ2-3; the D gene is possibly TRBD2 (6 bases). This CDR3 comprises 16 residues. Trimming removed 4 bases from V and 0 bases from J, with 15 bases in between. Germline V gene lookup returns CDR1 SGDLS and CDR2 YYNGEE. CDR3 region: CASSPPGAASTDTQYF. Here the CDR3 DNA reads TGTGCCAGCAGCCCTCCGGGAGCGGCGAGCACAGATACGCAGTATTTT.

The chain has TRBV30 and TRBJ1-5; D gene uncertain. CDR3 size: 13 residues. CDR1 is GTSNPN and CDR2 is SVGIG in the germline V gene (reference sequence). The V gene lost 3 bases and the J gene lost 3 bases, with 9 bases spanning the gap. This CDR3 is CAWSLPPNQPQHF. The CDR3 nucleotides are TGTGCCTGGAGCCTTCCTCCCAATCAGCCCCAGCATTTT.

This clonotype has only a few counts. The rearrangement joins TRBV28 to TRBJ2-7, with D possibly TRBD1 on 5 matching bases. Germline loops: CDR1 MDHEN, CDR2 SYDVKM. V lost 4 bases and J 5 bases, leaving 12 bases between the germline ends. The CDR3 totals 13 residues. The CDR3, as DNA: TGTGCCAGCAGTTCGGCAGGGTTGAACGAGCAGTACTTC. It yields the protein CASSSAGLNEQYF.

This clonotype was picked up a small number of times. The rearrangement uses TRBV7-2 and TRBJ2-3; D remains ambiguous. The V end lost 3 bases, the J end lost 8 bases, and 9 bases lay between the germline ends. This CDR3 is built from 12 residues. Germline values: CDR1 SGHTA, CDR2 FQGNSA. CDR3 region: CASSFSWGTQYF. Here the CDR3 DNA reads TGTGCCAGCAGCTTTTCATGGGGTACGCAGTATTTT.

The genes are TRBV25-1 and TRBJ2-5, with 7 positions matching TRBD2. Germline V gene lookup returns CDR1 MGHDK and CDR2 SYGVNS. The trim removed 8 bases at V and 4 bases at J, leaving 1 base unmatched. The CDR3 runs 11 residues. CDR3 loop: CASGRVETQYF. CDR3 DNA: TGTGCCAGCGGGAGGGTAGAGACCCAGTACTTC.

This clonotype was seen at least ten times. The chain couples TRBV5-1 to TRBJ1-1; no reliable D call. The CDR3 spans 15 residues. V lost 0 bases, J lost 9 bases, and 18 bases lay in between. CDR1 SGHRS and CDR2 YFSETQ come from the germline V gene. CDR3 loop: CASSLEITGENKAFF. The CDR3 DNA is TGCGCCAGCAGCTTGGAAATAACGGGAGAGAACAAAGCTTTCTTT. The full variable domain, completed using reference TRBV5-1 and TRBJ1-1, is KAGVTQTPRYLIKTRGQQVTLSCSPISGHRSVSWYQQTPGQGLQFLFEYFSETQRNKGNFPGRFSGRQFSNSRSEMNVSTLELGDSALYLCASSLEITGENKAFFGQGTRLTVV.

The table lists this clonotype with a few counts. This chain joins TRBV12-3 or TRBV12-4 and TRBJ1-5; weak D call: TRBD1 (5 bases). V was shortened by 7 bases and J by 6 bases, with 16 bases between the two germline ends. The CDR3 contains 14 residues. CDR3 DNA: TGTGCCAGCACCATACGGGGGACTGGTCAGCCCCAGCATTTT. Amino acid sequence: CASTIRGTGQPQHF.

This clonotype was counted between two and nine times. The chain has TRBV28 and TRBJ1-5, with D unresolved. This CDR3 comprises 15 residues. V dropped 3 bases and J dropped 5 bases, with 14 bases sitting between them. Germline assignment: CDR1 MDHEN and CDR2 SYDVKM. Here the CDR3 DNA reads TGTGCCAGCAGTTTCCCGACACTAGGAGATCAGCCCCAGCATTTT. This translates into CASSFPTLGDQPQHF.

The gene calls are TRBV28 and TRBJ2-7; 7 nucleotides line up with TRBD1. J was trimmed by 3 bases and V by 5 bases; bases with no gene match: 7. This CDR3 has 14 residues. In germline, CDR1 is MDHEN, CDR2 SYDVKM. The CDR3 sequence: CASSSPGQSYEQYF. In nucleotides, the CDR3 is TGTGCCAGCAGTAGCCCGGGACAGAGCTACGAGCAGTACTTC. The variable domain in full, completed from reference TRBV28 and TRBJ2-7, reads DVKVTQSSRYLVKRTGEKVFLECVQDMDHENMFWYRQDPGLGLRLIYFSYDVKMKEKGDIPEGYSVSREKKERFSLILESASTNQTSMYLCASSSPGQSYEQYFGPGTRLTVT.

This chain uses TRBV18 with TRBJ1-1; possibly TRBD1 for D (5 bases). V was clipped by 3 bases and J by 7 bases, with 9 bases between them. Germline V gene lookup returns CDR1 KGHSH and CDR2 LQKENI. This CDR3 has 12 amino acids. CDR3 sequence reads: CASSPGDFEAFF. CDR3 coding DNA: TGTGCCAGCTCACCCGGGGACTTTGAAGCTTTCTTT.

The rearrangement uses TRBV21-1 and TRBJ2-1; no DNA check was done on the table's D call, TRBD1. TRBV21-1 counts as a pseudogene. The CDR3 has 14 amino acids. CDR3 protein: CASKPGTPGNEQFF. Written as DNA, the CDR3 is TGTGCCAGCAAACCCGGGACCCCGGGCAATGAGCAGTTCTTC.

The chain couples TRBV7-9 to TRBJ2-3, with D possibly TRBD2 on 5 matching bases. Trimming left V 1 base short and J 2 bases short, with 16 bases between. In germline, CDR1 is SEHNR, CDR2 FQNEAQ (reference sequence). This CDR3 is 17 amino acids long. This CDR3 reads CASSLGVRGLSTDTQYF. As DNA, the CDR3 is TGTGCCAGCAGCTTAGGAGTCCGGGGTTTGTCCACAGATACGCAGTATTTT.

This chain connects TRBV4-3 to TRBJ2-6; D is undetermined. The CDR3 spans 14 residues. Germline loops: CDR1 LGHNA, CDR2 YSLEER. Trimming shortened V by 5 bases and J by 4 bases, and 9 bases separated the two germline ends. This CDR3 is CASSSRGGANVLTF. CDR3 nucleotide sequence: TGCGCCAGCAGCTCGAGAGGAGGGGCCAACGTCCTGACTTTC.

This clonotype was observed many times. V and J are TRBV29-1 and TRBJ2-5; D perhaps matches TRBD2 (5 bases). Trimming pared 2 bases from V and 2 bases from J, leaving 9 bases between. Germline CDR1 SQVTM, CDR2 ANQGSEA. This CDR3 contains 13 residues. CDR3 sequence (DNA): TGCAGCGTTGAATATCCGGGACAAGAGACCCAGTACTTC. It specifies CSVEYPGQETQYF.

This clonotype has more than one count but fewer than ten. This sequence joins TRBV11-2 and TRBJ2-1; a weak D match, TRBD2 (5 bases). V shed 2 bases and J shed 4 bases, with 6 bases lying between them. The CDR3 spans 13 residues. CDR1 is SGHAT and CDR2 is FQNNGV in the germline V gene. This CDR3 reads CASSLSGYNEQFF. CDR3 nucleotide sequence: TGTGCCAGCAGCTTAAGCGGTTACAATGAGCAGTTCTTC. Together with reference TRBV11-2 and TRBJ2-1, the CDR3 gives the full variable domain: EAGVAQSPRYKIIEKRQSVAFWCNPISGHATLYWYQQILGQGPKLLIQFQNNGVVDDSQLPKDRFSAERLKGVDSTLKIQPAKLEDSAVYLCASSLSGYNEQFFGPGTRLTVL.

This clonotype was observed at least ten times. The CDR3 spells CAVSGSIGSYTF. As DNA, the CDR3 is TGTGCCGTCAGTGGATCTATCGGTAGCTACACCTTC. The V call is TRBV19, the J call TRBJ1-2; D call uncertain. V dropped 11 bases and J dropped 9 bases, with 19 bases sitting between them. Germline assignment: CDR1 LNHDA and CDR2 SQIVND (reference sequence). The CDR3 covers 12 residues.

This clonotype was seen at least ten times. The J gene is TRBJ2-5, the V gene TRBV27; 12 bases are a match to TRBD1. Looked up from germline, CDR1 is MNHEY and CDR2 is SMNVEV (reference sequence). V gave up 3 bases and J gave up 5 bases; unmatched junction bases: 13. This CDR3 has 18 residues. The CDR3 region is CASSLGGQGARVVETQYF. In nucleotides, the CDR3 is TGTGCCAGCAGTTTGGGGGGACAGGGGGCGCGAGTCGTGGAGACCCAGTACTTC.

Ten or more counts support this clonotype. This chain joins TRBV7-2 and TRBJ2-1, with 7 bases that match TRBD1. This CDR3 region has 15 residues. Germline CDR1 and CDR2: SGHTA and FQGNSA. With 6 bases clipped from V and 3 bases from J, the junction kept 8 bases outside the gene matches. The CDR3 region is CASSSPGQRYNEQFF. CDR3 coding DNA: TGTGCCAGCAGTTCACCGGGACAGCGCTACAATGAGCAGTTCTTC.

Many counts were recorded for this clonotype. V gene TRBV10-3 combines with J gene TRBJ2-1; TRBD2 might be the D (6 bases). The germline V gene has CDR1 ENHRY and CDR2 SYGVKD. Trimming cost V 2 bases and J 0 bases, with 14 bases left between them. CDR3 size: 17 residues. This CDR3 is CAISEGRLLVSYNEQFF. The DNA for the CDR3 is TGTGCCATCAGTGAGGGGAGGCTCCTCGTCTCCTACAATGAGCAGTTCTTC.

The chain is built from TRBV25-1 and TRBJ2-1, with a possible D match to TRBD2 (7 bases). Germline values: CDR1 MGHDK, CDR2 SYGVNS. Trimming removed 1 base at V and 7 bases at J, with 14 bases between. This CDR3 has 15 residues. CDR3 residues: CASSELGGGPNEQFF. Written as DNA, the CDR3 is TGTGCCAGCAGTGAATTAGGGGGAGGGCCGAATGAGCAGTTCTTC.

Points on this clonotype: Just one base apart from a much larger clone, this may be a read error. The rearrangement joins TRBV24-1 to TRBJ2-3, with D maybe TRBD1 (5 bases). Germline V gives CDR1 KGHDR, CDR2 SFDVKD. The CDR3 sequence is 15 residues long. CDR3 in amino acids: CASSTGLRNTDTQYF. The CDR3 nucleotides read TGTGCCTCCAGTACAGGATTGAGGAACACAGATACGCAGTATTTT.

The chain couples TRBV28 to TRBJ2-3, with D possibly matching TRBD2 (7 bases). Trimming stripped 2 bases from V and 3 bases from J, with 12 bases between. The CDR3 has 15 residues. Germline V lookup: CDR1 MDHEN, CDR2 SYDVKM. CDR3 loop: CASSLIRGGTDTQYF. The CDR3 region has the DNA TGTGCCAGCAGTTTAATCAGGGGAGGGACAGATACGCAGTATTTT.

This clonotype was picked up a small number of times. This chain uses TRBV6-4 with TRBJ2-3; D is possibly TRBD1 or TRBD2 (5 bases each). Trimming removed 3 bases from V and 5 bases from J, with 12 bases in between. The germline CDR1 and CDR2 sequences are MRHNA and SNTAGT. CDR3 length equals 14 residues. The CDR3: CASSERGDGDTQYF. CDR3 nucleotides: TGTGCCAGCAGTGAAAGGGGAGATGGAGATACGCAGTATTTT.

Written as DNA, the CDR3 is TGTGCCAGCTCGACAAAGGGATATTCCTACGAGCAGTACTTC. Amino acid sequence: CASSTKGYSYEQYF. The chain recombines TRBV28 with TRBJ2-7; D is undetermined. The CDR3 has 14 residues. V was clipped by 8 bases and J by 1 base, with 15 bases between them. CDR1 and CDR2 (germline): MDHEN, SYDVKM.